This T cell receptor (beta chain) was captured by sequencing in a study of T cells after yellow fever vaccination. Turning to the study itself: Those fractions that held only low numbers of cells were prepared using the SMART-Seq v4 Ultra Low Input RNA kit. Notes on the study in general: Booster samples showed a return of most primary-vaccination clones (roughly 96% CD4, about 87% CD8). Abundant contaminating clonotypes from the bulk population could appear in FACS-sorted repertoires.

Germline V CDR1 and CDR2: SQVTM, ANQGSEA. The V and J ends lost 7 bases and 4 bases respectively, with 16 bases between them. The CDR3 runs 14 residues. This clonotype was counted between two and nine times. Antigen: not known. By 5'RACE template switching, TCR cDNA was produced, with a universal primer site and UMIs added in the process. One entry per CDR3 protein, called by TCRdb with MiXCR from the 5' RACE reads. The data hold about 240,000 distinct CDR3 sequences, with 6.9% observed a single time. The receptor was isolated from a man aged 30 to 45 who received the YFV17D yellow fever vaccine. V usage is TRBV29-1 and J usage is TRBJ2-2, with D hard to call. The source material was CD4+ T cells sorted from PBMCs, sampled 15 days after the yellow fever booster vaccination. The chain's CDR3 is CSGVWGSRTGELFF. The CDR3 DNA reads as TGCAGCGGGGTCTGGGGATCACGCACCGGGGAGCTGTTTTTT.